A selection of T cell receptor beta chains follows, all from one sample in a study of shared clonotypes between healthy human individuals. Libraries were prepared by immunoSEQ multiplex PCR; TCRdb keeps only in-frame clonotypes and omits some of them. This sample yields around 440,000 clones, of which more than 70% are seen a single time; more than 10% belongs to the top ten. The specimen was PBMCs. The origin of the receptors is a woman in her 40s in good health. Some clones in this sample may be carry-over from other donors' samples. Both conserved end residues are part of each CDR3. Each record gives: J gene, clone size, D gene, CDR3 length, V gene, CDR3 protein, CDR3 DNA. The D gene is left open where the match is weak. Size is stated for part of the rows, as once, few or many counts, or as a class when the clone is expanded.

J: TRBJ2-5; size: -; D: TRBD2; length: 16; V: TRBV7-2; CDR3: CASSLSLAGFIGTQYF; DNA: TGTGCCAGCAGCTTATCGCTAGCGGGATTCATAGGGACCCAGTACTTC
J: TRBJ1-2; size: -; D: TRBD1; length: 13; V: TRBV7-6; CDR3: CASNRQGEGGYTF; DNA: TGTGCCAGCAACCGACAGGGAGAGGGTGGCTACACCTTC
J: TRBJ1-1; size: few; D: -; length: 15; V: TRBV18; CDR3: CASSPEEGLNTEAFF; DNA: TGTGCCAGCTCACCAGAGGAAGGGTTGAACACTGAAGCTTTCTTT
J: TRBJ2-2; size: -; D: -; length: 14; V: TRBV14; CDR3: CASSQERSYGELFF; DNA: TGTGCCAGCAGCCAGGAGAGGTCTTACGGGGAGCTGTTTTTT
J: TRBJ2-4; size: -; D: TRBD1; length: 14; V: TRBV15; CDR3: CATSGRTGGNIQYF; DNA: TGTGCCACCAGCGGCCGGACAGGGGGCAACATTCAGTACTTC
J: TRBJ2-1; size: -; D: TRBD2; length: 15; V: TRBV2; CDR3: CASSEEYLAGGRWFF; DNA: TGTGCCAGCAGTGAAGAGTACCTAGCGGGAGGCCGTTGGTTCTTC
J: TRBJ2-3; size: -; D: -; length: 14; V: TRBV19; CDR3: CASSRRSREDTQYF; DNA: TGTGCCAGTAGTAGACGCAGCAGGGAAGATACGCAGTATTTT
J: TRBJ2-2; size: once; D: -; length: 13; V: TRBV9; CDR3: CASSPYGDGELFF; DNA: TGTGCCAGCAGCCCATATGGTGACGGGGAGCTGTTTTTT
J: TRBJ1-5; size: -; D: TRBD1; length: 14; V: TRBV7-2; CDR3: CASSFRQGAQPQHF; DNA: TGTGCCAGCAGTTTCAGACAGGGAGCCCAGCCCCAGCATTTT
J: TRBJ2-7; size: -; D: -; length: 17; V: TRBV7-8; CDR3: CASSLGPPRSGRGEQYF; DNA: TGTGCCAGCAGCTTAGGCCCGCCCAGGTCAGGCCGGGGCGAGCAGTACTTC
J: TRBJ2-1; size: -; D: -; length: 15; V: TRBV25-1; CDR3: CASSEARGSYNEQFF; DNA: TGTGCCAGCAGTGAAGCCAGGGGATCCTACAATGAGCAGTTCTTC
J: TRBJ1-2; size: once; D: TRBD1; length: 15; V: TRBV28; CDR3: CASSFLRGLKGGYTF; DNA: TGTGCCAGCAGTTTTTTGAGGGGGCTCAAGGGCGGCTACACCTTC
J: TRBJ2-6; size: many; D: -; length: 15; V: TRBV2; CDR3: CASTGDASGANVLTF; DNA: TGTGCCAGCACAGGGGACGCTTCCGGGGCCAACGTCCTGACTTTC
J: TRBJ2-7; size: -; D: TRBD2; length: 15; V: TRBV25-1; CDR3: CASSLSSGRASEQYF; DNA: TGTGCCAGCAGCCTGTCTAGCGGGAGGGCAAGTGAGCAGTACTTC
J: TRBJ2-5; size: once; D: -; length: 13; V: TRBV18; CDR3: CASSPTKQETQYF; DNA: TGTGCCAGCTCACCAACAAAACAAGAGACCCAGTACTTC
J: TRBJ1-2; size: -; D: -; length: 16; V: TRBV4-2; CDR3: CASSQDGADTNYGYTF; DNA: TGTGCCAGCAGCCAAGATGGGGCAGATACTAACTATGGCTACACCTTC
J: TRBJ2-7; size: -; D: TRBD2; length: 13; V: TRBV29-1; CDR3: CSVVLAGGGEQYF; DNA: TGCAGCGTTGTACTAGCGGGAGGGGGCGAGCAGTACTTC
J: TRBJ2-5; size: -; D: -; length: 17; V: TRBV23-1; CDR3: CASSPDRTGTPQETQYF; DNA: TGCGCCAGCAGTCCCGATCGAACGGGGACACCTCAAGAGACCCAGTACTTC
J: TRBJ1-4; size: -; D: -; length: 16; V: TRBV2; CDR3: CASSVDRPGINEKLFF; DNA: TGTGCCAGCAGTGTCGACCGACCGGGGATTAATGAAAAACTGTTTTTT
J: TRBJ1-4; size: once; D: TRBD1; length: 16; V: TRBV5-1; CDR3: CASRTGQGAANEKLFF; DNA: TGCGCCAGCAGAACGGGACAGGGGGCAGCTAATGAAAAACTGTTTTTT
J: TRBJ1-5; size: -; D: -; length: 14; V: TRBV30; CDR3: CAWSATAEGQPQHF; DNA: TGTGCCTGGAGTGCGACCGCAGAGGGTCAGCCCCAGCATTTT
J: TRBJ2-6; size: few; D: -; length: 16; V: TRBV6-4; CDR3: CASSPGQLSGANVLTF; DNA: TGTGCCAGCAGCCCGGGACAACTCTCTGGGGCCAACGTCCTGACTTTC
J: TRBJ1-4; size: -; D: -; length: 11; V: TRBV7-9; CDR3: CASSMDRKLFF; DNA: TGTGCCAGCAGCATGGACAGAAAACTGTTTTTT
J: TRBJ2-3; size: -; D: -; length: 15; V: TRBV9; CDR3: CASSEGVQSTDTQYF; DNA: TGTGCCAGCAGCGAGGGGGTTCAGTCCACAGATACGCAGTATTTT
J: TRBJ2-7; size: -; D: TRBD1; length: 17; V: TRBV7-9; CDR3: CASSLAQGAWVAYEQYF; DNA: TGTGCCAGCAGCTTAGCACAGGGGGCGTGGGTCGCCTACGAGCAGTACTTC
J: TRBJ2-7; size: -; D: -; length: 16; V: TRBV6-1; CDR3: CASSEALLDSSYEQYF; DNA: TGTGCCAGCAGTGAAGCGCTTTTAGACAGCTCCTACGAGCAGTACTTC
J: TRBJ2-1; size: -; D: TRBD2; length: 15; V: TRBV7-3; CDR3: CASSPGLVSYNEQFF; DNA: TGTGCCAGCAGCCCGGGACTAGTCTCCTACAATGAGCAGTTCTTC
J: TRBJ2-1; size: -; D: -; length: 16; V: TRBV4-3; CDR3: CASSQEEGVAYNEQFF; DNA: TGCGCCAGCAGCCAAGAGGAGGGGGTAGCATACAATGAGCAGTTCTTC